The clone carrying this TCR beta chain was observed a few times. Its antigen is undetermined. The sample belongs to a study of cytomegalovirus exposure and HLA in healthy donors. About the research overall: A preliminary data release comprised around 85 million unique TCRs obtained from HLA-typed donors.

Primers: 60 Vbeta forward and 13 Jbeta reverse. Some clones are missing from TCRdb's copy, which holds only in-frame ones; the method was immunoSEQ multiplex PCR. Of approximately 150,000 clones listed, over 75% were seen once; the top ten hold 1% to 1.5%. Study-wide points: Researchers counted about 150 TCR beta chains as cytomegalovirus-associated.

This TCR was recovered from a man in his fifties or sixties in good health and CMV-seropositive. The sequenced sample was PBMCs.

The CDR3 spells CASSLAGGTGVGSGNTIYF. The CDR3 coding sequence is TGCGCCAGCAGCTTGGCCGGGGGGACAGGGGTCGGCTCTGGAAACACCATATATTTT. The rearrangement uses TRBV5-1 and TRBJ1-3; the match to TRBD1 covers 10 bases. There are 19 residues in the CDR3. V lost 0 bases and J lost 0; bases outside the gene matches: 9. Germline lookup yields CDR1 SGHRS and CDR2 YFSETQ. The full variable domain, in which reference TRBV5-1 and TRBJ1-3 provide the parts outside the CDR3, is KAGVTQTPRYLIKTRGQQVTLSCSPISGHRSVSWYQQTPGQGLQFLFEYFSETQRNKGNFPGRFSGRQFSNSRSEMNVSTLELGDSALYLCASSLAGGTGVGSGNTIYFGEGSWLTVV.